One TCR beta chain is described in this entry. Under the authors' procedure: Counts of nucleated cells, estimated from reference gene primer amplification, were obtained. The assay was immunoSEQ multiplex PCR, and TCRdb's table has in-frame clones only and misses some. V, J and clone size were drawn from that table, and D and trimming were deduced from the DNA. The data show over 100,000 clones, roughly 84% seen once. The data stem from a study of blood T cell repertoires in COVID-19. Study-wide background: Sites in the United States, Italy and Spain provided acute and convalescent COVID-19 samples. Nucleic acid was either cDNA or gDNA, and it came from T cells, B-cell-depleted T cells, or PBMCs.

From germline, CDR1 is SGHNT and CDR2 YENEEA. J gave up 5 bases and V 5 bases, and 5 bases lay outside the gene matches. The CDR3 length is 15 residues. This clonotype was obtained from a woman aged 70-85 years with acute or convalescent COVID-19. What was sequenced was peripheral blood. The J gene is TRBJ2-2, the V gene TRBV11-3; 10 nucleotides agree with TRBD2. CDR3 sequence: CASSPLAGGTGELFF. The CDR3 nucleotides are TGTGCCAGCAGCCCATTAGCGGGAGGAACCGGGGAGCTGTTTTTT.